This T cell receptor beta chain was observed in a study of identical twins. Findings of the study overall: Models underestimated how often monozygotic twins shared out-of-frame TCR alpha. In zero-insertion analyses, partial confounding could arise from invariant MAIT and iNKT cells. Beta out-of-frame sequences displayed a weaker excess of sharing between twins.

Using its own MiXCR run on the 5' RACE reads, TCRdb lists one record per CDR3 protein. Of 240,000 or so distinct CDR3 sequences listed, roughly 7% are singletons. This clonotype came up many times. The antigen remains undetermined. The donor group consisted entirely of healthy Caucasians. This CDR3 comprises 15 residues. Germline-derived CDR1 and CDR2 are SGHTA and FQGNSA. V shed 5 bases and J shed 1 base, with 12 bases lying between them. These data also featured in a second study, about yellow fever vaccine responses in identical twins.

Specimen: memory (CD45RO+) T cells sorted from blood. The chain links TRBV7-2 to TRBJ2-1, with D possibly matching TRBD2 (6 bases). The receptor comes from a woman between 18 and 29 years old in good health. This CDR3 is CASSTPAGSYNEQFF. Here the CDR3 DNA reads TGTGCCAGCAGCACTCCGGCGGGATCCTACAATGAGCAGTTCTTC.